The clone carrying this T cell receptor (beta chain) was picked up one time. This entry is derived from a study of blood T cell repertoires in COVID-19. Whole-study context: Italy, Spain and the United States were the sources of the convalescent and acute COVID-19 samples. The analysed material was cDNA or gDNA that came from T cells, B-cell-depleted T cells, or PBMCs.

Trimming removed 3 bases at V and 2 bases at J, with 14 bases between. From germline, CDR1 is MNHEY and CDR2 SMNVEV (reference sequence). The CDR3 length is 15 residues. In the original processing: Estimation of nucleated cell counts relied on the amplification of reference gene primers. Assay: immunoSEQ multiplex PCR; the TCRdb copy retains only in-frame clones and omits some. From that table come the V and J calls and clone size; the DNA was used to work out D and trimming. This table has about 170,000 clones, around nine tenths appearing once. The receptor was isolated from a man aged 65 to 79 with acute or convalescent COVID-19. Sequenced sample: peripheral blood. The rearrangement joins TRBV27 to TRBJ2-7; tentatively, D is TRBD2 (5 bases). CDR3 coding DNA: TGTGCCAGCAGTTTCGAGGGTCCCCCAGCCTACGAGCAGTACTTC. It codes for CASSFEGPPAYEQYF.